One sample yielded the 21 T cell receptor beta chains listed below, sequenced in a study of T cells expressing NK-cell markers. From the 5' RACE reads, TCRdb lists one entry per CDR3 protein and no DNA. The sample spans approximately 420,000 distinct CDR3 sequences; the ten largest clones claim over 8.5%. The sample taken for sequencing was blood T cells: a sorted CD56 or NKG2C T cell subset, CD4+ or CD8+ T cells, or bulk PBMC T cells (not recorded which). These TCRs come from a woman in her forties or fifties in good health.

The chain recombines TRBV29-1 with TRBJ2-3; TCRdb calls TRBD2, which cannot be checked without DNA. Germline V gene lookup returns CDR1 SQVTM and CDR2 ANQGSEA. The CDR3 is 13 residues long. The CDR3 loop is CSVGPITTDTQYF.

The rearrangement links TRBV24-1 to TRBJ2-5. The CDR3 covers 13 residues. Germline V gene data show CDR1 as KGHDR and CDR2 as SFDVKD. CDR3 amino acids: CATRKAFQETQYF.

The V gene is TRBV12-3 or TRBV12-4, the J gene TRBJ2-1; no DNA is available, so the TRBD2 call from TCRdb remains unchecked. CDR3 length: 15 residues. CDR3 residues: CASSMTSGSGNEQFF.

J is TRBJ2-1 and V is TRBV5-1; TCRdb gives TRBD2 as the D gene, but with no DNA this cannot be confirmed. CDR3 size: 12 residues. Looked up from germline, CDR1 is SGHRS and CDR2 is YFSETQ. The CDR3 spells CASREGGGEQFF.

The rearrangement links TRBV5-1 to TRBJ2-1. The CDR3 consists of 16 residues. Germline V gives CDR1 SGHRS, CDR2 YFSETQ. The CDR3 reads CASSLGLAESYNEQFF.

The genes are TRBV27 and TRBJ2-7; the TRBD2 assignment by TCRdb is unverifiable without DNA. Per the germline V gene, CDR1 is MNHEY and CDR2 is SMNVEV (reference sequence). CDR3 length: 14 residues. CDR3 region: CASSLVRGYDEQYF.

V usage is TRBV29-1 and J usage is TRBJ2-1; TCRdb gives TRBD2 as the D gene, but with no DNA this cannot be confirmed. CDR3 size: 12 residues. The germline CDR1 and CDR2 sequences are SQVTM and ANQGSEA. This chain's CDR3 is CSVPGLAGEQFF.

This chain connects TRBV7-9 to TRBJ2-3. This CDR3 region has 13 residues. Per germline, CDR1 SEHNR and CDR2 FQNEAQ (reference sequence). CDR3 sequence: CASSLEYTDTQYF. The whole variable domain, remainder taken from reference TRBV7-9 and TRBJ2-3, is DTGVSQNPRHKITKRGQNVTFRCDPISEHNRLYWYRQTLGQGPEFLTYFQNEAQLEKSRLLSDRFSAERPKGSFSTLEIQRTEQGDSAMYLCASSLEYTDTQYFGPGTRLTVL.

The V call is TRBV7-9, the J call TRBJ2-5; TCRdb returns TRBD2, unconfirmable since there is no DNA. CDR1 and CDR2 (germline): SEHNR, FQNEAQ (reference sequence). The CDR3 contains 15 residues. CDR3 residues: CASSLRVGSEETQYF.

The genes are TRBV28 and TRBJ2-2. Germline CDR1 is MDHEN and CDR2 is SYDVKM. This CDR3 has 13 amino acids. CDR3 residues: CASSFVKTGELFF.

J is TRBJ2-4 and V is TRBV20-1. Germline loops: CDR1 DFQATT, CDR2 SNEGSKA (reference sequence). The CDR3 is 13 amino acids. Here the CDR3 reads CSASHVAKNIQYF.

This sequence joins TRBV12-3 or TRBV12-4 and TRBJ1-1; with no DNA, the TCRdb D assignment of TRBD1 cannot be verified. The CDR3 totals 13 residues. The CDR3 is CASSLGRGAEAFF.

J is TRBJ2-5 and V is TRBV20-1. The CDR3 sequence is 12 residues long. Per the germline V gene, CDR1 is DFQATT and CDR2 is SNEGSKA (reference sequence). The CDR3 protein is CSARVYAETQYF.

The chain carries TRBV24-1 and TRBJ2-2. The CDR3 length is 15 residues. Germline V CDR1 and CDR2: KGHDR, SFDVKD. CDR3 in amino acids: CATSDLRDGTGELFF.

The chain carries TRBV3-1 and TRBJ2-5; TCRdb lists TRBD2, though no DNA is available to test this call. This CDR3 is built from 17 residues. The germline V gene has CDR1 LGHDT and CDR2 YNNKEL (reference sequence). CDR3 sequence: CASSPSATWGPQETQYF.

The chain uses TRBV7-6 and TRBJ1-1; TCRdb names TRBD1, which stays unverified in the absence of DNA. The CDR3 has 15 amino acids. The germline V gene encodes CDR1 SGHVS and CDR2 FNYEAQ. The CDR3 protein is CASSLVGVVNTEAFF. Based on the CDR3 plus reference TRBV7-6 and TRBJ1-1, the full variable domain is GAGVSQSPRYKVTKRGQDVALRCDPISGHVSLYWYRQALGQGPEFLTYFNYEAQQDKSGLPNDRFSAERPEGSISTLTIQRTEQRDSAMYRCASSLVGVVNTEAFFGQGTRLTVV.

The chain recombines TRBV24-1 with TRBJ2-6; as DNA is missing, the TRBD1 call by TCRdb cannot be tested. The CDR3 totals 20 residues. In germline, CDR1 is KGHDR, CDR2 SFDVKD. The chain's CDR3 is CATSDATGGLTRMGANVLTF.

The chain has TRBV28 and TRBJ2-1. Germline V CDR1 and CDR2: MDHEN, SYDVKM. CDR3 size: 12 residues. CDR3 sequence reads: CATSRPYNEQFF.

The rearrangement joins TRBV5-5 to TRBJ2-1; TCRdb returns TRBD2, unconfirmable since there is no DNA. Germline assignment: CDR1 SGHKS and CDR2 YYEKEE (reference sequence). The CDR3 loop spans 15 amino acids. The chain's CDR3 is CASSLGPSGSNEQFF.

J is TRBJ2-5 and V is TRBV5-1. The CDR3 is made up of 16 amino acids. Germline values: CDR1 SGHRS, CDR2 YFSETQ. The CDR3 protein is CASSLGSAWGQETQYF.

CDR3 region: CASSRNWNRANVLTF. This chain links TRBV11-3 with TRBJ2-6. Germline values: CDR1 SGHNT, CDR2 YENEEA. The CDR3 runs to 15 residues. Filled out from reference TRBV11-3 and TRBJ2-6, the complete variable domain reads EAGVVQSPRYKIIEKKQPVAFWCNPISGHNTLYWYLQNLGQGPELLIRYENEEAVDDSQLPKDRFSAERLKGVDSTLKIQPAELGDSAVYLCASSRNWNRANVLTFGAGSRLTVL.